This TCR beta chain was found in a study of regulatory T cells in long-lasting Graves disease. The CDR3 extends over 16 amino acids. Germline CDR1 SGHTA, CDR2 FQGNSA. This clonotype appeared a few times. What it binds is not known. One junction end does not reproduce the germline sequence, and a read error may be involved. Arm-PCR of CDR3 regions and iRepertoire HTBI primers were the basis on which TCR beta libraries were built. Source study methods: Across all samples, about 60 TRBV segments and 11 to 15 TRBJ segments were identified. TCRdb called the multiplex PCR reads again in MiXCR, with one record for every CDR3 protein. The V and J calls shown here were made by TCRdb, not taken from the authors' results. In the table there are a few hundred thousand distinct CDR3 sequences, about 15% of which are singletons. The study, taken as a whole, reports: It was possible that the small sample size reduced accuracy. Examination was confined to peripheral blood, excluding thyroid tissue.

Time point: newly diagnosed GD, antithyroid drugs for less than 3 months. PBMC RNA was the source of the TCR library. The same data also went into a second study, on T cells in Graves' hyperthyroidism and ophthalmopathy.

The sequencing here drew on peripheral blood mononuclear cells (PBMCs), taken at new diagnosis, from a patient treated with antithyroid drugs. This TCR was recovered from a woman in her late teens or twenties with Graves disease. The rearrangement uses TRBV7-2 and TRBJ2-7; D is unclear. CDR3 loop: CASILPVTEISYEQYF. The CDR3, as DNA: TGTGCCAGCATCTTACCAGTAACGGAGATCTCCTACGAGCAGTACTTC.